This TCR beta chain was captured by sequencing in a study of shared clonotypes between healthy human individuals. TCRdb's table, derived via immunoSEQ multiplex PCR, lists solely in-frame clones and lacks some. The table lists under 650,000 clones, 90% to 97% of them singletons. The sequence derives from a woman aged 30 to 39 in good health. The sequenced sample was naive CD4+ T cells sorted from blood. Regarding subset: CD45RA+ positively selected.

The CDR3 region is CASSPQGTGMSNYGYTF. The CDR3, as DNA: TGTGCCAGTAGTCCCCAAGGGACAGGGATGTCCAACTATGGCTACACCTTC. This rearrangement joins TRBV19 to TRBJ1-2; TRBD1 aligns across 9 bases. CDR1 is LNHDA, CDR2 SQIVND, per germline (reference sequence). This CDR3 comprises 17 residues. Germline trimming cut 5 bases from V and 2 bases from J; bases unmatched to any gene: 12.